This TCR beta chain emerged from a study of glioma-infiltrating T cells after dendritic cell vaccination. Clones were sequenced by immunoSEQ multiplex PCR, and TCRdb holds only the in-frame ones, with some missing. The table has about 24,000 clones, roughly 89% seen once. Time point defined: after dendritic cell vaccination, including at tumor progression/relapse. Before vaccination, two weeks after the third vaccination, and at progression, PBMC were collected. The ends lost 3 bases at V and 4 bases at J; junction bases unmatched: 5. The CDR3 consists of 15 residues. CDR1 is SNHLY and CDR2 is FYNNEI in the germline V gene.

This sequence was found in a human donor with glioblastoma. The gene calls are TRBV2 and TRBJ2-7; 11 bases fit TRBD2. The sequenced sample was blood, obtained after dendritic cell vaccination. In DNA, the CDR3 is TGTGCCAGCAGTGAGTTTAGCGGGGGGGCGTACGAGCAGTACTTC. This sequence encodes CASSEFSGGAYEQYF.